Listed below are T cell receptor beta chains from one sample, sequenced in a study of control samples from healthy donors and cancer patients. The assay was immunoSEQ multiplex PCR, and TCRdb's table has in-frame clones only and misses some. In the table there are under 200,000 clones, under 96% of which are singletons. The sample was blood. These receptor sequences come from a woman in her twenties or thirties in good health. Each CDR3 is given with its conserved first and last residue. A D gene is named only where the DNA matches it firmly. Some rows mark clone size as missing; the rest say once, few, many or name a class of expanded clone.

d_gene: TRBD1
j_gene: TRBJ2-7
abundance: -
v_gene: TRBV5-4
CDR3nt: TGTGCCAGCAGCTCCGGGACAGACTCCTACGAGCAGTACTTC
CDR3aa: CASSSGTDSYEQYF

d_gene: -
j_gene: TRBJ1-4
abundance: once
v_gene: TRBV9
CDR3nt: TGTGCCAGCAGCTCCCGAGGGACTAATGAAAAACTGTTTTTT
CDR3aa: CASSSRGTNEKLFF

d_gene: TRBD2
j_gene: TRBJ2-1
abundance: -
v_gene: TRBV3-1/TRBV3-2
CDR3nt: TGTGCCAGCAGCCTAACTAGCGCGGGTAATGAGCAGTTCTTC
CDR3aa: CASSLTSAGNEQFF

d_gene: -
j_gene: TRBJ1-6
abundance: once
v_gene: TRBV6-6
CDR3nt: TGTGCCAGCAGCCGCACTAATTCACCCCTCCACTTT
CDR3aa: CASSRTNSPLHF

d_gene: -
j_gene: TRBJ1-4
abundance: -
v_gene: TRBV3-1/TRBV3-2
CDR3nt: TGTGCCAGCAGCCAATTGCTGGGGGCAACTAATGAAAAACTGTTTTTT
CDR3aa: CASSQLLGATNEKLFF

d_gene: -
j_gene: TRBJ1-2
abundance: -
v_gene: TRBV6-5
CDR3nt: TGTGCATCTTTTTTGACAGGATACGGAGGGGGCTACACCTTC
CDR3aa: CASFLTGYGGGYTF

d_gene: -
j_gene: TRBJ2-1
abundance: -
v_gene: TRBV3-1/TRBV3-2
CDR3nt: TGTGCCAGCAGCTTCAAAGGGATGAGCTCCTACAATGAGCAGTTCTTC
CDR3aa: CASSFKGMSSYNEQFF

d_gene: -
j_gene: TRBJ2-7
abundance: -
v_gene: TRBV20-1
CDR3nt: TGCAGTGCTAGTCCCATGTCCTACGAGCAGTACTTC
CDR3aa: CSASPMSYEQYF

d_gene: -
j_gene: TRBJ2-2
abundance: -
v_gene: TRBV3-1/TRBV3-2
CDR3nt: TGTGCCAGCAGCCCGGGGACAGGGGAGCTGTTTTTT
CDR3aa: CASSPGTGELFF

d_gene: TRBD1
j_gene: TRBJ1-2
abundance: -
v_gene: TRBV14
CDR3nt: TGTGCCAGCAGCCGGGACAGAACTAACTATGGCTACACCTTC
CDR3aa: CASSRDRTNYGYTF

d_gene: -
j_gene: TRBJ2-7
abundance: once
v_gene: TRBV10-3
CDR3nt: TGTGCCATCAAAAAGGGAGGCTCCTACGAGCAGTACTTC
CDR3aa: CAIKKGGSYEQYF

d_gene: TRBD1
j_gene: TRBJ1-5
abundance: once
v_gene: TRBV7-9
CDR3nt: TGTGCCAGCAGCTCCGGACAGGTCGGCAATCAGCCCCAGCATTTT
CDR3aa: CASSSGQVGNQPQHF

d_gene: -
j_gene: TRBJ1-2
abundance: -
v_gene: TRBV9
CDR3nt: TGTGCCAGCAGCGCATACATAGGTGGCTACACCTTC
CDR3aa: CASSAYIGGYTF

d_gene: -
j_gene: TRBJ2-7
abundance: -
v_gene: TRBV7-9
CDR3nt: TGTGCCAGCAGCTTAGCAGGGTTTGAGCAGTACTTC
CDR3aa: CASSLAGFEQYF

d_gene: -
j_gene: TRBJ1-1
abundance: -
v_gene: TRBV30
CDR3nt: TGTGCCGGAGGACAGAGGAACACTGAAGCTTTCTTT
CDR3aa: CAGGQRNTEAFF

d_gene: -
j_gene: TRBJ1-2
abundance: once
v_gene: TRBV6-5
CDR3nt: TGTGCCAGCAGTTACTCTAGGGCTTGGGGCTACACCTTC
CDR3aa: CASSYSRAWGYTF

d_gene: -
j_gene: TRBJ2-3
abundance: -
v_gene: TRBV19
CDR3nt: TGTGCCAGTAGTACTCGGTCGGGAGATACGCAGTATTTT
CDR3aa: CASSTRSGDTQYF

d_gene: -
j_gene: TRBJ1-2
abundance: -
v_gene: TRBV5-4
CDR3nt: TGTGCCAGCAGCTTGGACAGGGCTAACTATGGCTACACCTTC
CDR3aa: CASSLDRANYGYTF

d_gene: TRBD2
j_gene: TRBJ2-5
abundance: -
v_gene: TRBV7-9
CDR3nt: TGTGCCAGCAGTGTCCGTAGCGGGAGGCCCATCGCCCAAGAGACCCAGTACTTC
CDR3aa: CASSVRSGRPIAQETQYF

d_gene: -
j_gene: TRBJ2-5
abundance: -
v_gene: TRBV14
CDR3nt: TGTGCCAGCAGCCAAGAGTCCCCAGTCGGCAGGGGAGAGACCCAGTACTTC
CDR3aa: CASSQESPVGRGETQYF

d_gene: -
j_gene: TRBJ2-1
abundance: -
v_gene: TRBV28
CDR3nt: TGTGCCAGCATAGGGACAAGCCGTAATGAGCAGTTCTTC
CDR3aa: CASIGTSRNEQFF

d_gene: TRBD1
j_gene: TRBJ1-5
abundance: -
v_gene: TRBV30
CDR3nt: TGTGCCTGGAGTGTTCGACAGGGCCCTGGGGGAGGCAATCAGCCCCAGCATTTT
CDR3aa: CAWSVRQGPGGGNQPQHF

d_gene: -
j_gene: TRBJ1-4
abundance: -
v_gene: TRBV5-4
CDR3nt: TGTGCCAGCAGTGATACGAGACAGAGTAATGAAAAACTGTTTTTT
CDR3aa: CASSDTRQSNEKLFF

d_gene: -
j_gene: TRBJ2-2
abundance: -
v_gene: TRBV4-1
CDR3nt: TGCGCCAGCAGCCAATGGTTGGGCGGGGAGCTGTTTTTT
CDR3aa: CASSQWLGGELFF

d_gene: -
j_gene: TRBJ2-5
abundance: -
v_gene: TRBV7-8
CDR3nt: TGTGCCAGCAGCTCTGGAGAGACCCAGTACTTC
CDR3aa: CASSSGETQYF

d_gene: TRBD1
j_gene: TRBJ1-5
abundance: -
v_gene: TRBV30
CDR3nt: TGTGCCTGGAGTGTAGGGGCCGGGACAGGGGCCGGTCAGCCCCAGCATTTT
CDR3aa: CAWSVGAGTGAGQPQHF

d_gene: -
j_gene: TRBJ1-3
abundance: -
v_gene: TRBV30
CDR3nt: TGTGCCTGGACCCGCGGGCCCCCTGGAAACACCATATATTTT
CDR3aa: CAWTRGPPGNTIYF

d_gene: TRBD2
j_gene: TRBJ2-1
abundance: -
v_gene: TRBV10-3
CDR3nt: TGTGCCATCAGTGAGTCGGTTAGCGGGGTGAGCTCCTACAATGAGCAGTTCTTC
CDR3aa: CAISESVSGVSSYNEQFF

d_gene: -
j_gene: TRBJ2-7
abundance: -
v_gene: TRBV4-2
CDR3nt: TGTGCCAGCAGCCAGGAAGGTTCAAACAGGGCCGACGAGCAGTACTTC
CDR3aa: CASSQEGSNRADEQYF

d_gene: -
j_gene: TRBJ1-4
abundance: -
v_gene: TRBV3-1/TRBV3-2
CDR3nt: TGTGCCAGCAGCGTCACTGCTTTCGAAAAACTGTTTTTT
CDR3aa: CASSVTAFEKLFF

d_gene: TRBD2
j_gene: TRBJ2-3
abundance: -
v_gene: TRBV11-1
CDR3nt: TGTGCCAGCAGGTTACCGGGACTAGGTGCAGATACGCAGTATTTT
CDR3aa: CASRLPGLGADTQYF

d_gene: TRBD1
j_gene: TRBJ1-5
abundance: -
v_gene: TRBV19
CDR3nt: TGTGCCAGTAGTATAGCAAAACCGGGACAGAGCAAGAATAGCAATCAGCCCCAGCATTTT
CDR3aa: CASSIAKPGQSKNSNQPQHF

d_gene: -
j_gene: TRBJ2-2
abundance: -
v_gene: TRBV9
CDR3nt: TGTGCCAGCAGCGTAGGCTGGCTCAACACCGGGGAGCTGTTTTTT
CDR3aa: CASSVGWLNTGELFF

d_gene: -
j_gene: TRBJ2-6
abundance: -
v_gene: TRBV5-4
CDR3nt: TGTGCCAGCAGCCCTGGACCCCCGGTAGGGGCCAACGTCCTGACTTTC
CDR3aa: CASSPGPPVGANVLTF

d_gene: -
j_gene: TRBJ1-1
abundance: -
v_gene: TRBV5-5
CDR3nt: TGTGCCAGCAGCTTCTTAGCTGAAGCTTTCTTT
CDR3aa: CASSFLAEAFF

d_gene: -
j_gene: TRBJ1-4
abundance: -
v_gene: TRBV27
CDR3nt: TGTGCCAGCAGCCCAATCCCCCCCGGGGGGAGCTATCCTGGTGAAAAACTGTTTTTT
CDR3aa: CASSPIPPGGSYPGEKLFF

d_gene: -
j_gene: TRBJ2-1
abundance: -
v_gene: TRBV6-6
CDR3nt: TGTGCCAGCAGTGCCCGGGGGAACAATGAGCAGTTCTTC
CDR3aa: CASSARGNNEQFF

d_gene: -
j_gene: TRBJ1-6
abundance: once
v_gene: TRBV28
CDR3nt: TGTGCCAGCATCCGGGAGGGGGTCCATAATTCACCCCTCCACTTT
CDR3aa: CASIREGVHNSPLHF

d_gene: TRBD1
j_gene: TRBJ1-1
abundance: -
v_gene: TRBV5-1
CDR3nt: TGCGCCAGCAGCTTAAGGACAGGGGGTAAGGGCACTGAAGCTTTCTTT
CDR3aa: CASSLRTGGKGTEAFF

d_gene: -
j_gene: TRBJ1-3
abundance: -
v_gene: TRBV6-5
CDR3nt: TGTGCCAGCAGTTACTCGGACAAAGGAAACACCATATATTTT
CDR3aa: CASSYSDKGNTIYF

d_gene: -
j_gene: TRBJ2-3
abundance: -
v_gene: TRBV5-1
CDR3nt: TGCGCCAGCAGCTTGGTGGGCCCCTCCATCACAGATACGCAGTATTTT
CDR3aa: CASSLVGPSITDTQYF

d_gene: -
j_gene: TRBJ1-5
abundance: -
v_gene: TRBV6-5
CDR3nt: TGTGCCAGCAGTTCGTCAGGGATAAAGGATCAGCCCCAGCATTTT
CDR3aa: CASSSSGIKDQPQHF

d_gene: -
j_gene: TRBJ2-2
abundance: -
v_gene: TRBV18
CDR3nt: TGTGCCAGCTCACCAGAACAGGACGCCACCGGGGAGCTGTTTTTT
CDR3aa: CASSPEQDATGELFF

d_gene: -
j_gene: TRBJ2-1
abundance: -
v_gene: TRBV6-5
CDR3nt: TGTGCCAGCAGCCTTATCAACTATGAGCAGTTCTTC
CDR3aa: CASSLINYEQFF

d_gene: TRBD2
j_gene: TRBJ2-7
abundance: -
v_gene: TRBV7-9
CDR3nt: TGTGCCAGCAGCTTAGGCCTAGCGGGACCCTACGAGCAGTACTTC
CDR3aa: CASSLGLAGPYEQYF

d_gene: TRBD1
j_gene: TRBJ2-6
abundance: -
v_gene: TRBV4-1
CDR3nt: TGCGCCAGCAGCCGAATCGGACAGGGGGCGCTCAGTGGGGCCAACGTCCTGACTTTC
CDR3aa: CASSRIGQGALSGANVLTF

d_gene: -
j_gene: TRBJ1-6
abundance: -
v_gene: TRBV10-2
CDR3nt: TGCGCCAGCAGTGTGACAGAGCTTAATTCACCCCTCCACTTT
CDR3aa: CASSVTELNSPLHF